The source of this T cell receptor beta chain is a study of Graves' ophthalmopathy and Graves' hyperthyroidism. On the study more broadly: Peripheral blood sampling preceded any treatment and occurred at initial diagnosis. Study findings and constraints: Blood also contained most of the expanded thyroid clonotypes above 0.001 frequency. The model predicted ophthalmopathy progression with 60% to 71% sensitivity and around 72% specificity.

This clonotype was found many times. What it binds is not known. V dropped 5 bases and J dropped 5; count of bases not matched to a gene: 11. From germline, CDR1 is MGHDK and CDR2 SYGVNS. The CDR3 extends over 15 amino acids. As the template, RNA transcripts were used to amplify TCR beta CDR3 regions. Following a first-round RT-PCR that used HTBI primers, a second-round multiplex PCR was carried out. From the multiplex PCR reads, TCRdb called clonotypes with MiXCR, one entry per CDR3 protein. This table has around 170,000 distinct CDR3 sequences, 30% to 45% appearing once. The sequenced material came from peripheral blood. V is TRBV25-1 and J is TRBJ2-5; TRBD2 matches at 7 bases. The receptor was isolated from a woman aged 40 to 50 with Graves' ophthalmopathy. CDR3 sequence reads: CASSIYAGDGETQYF. The CDR3 DNA follows: TGTGCCAGCAGTATATACGCGGGGGACGGGGAGACCCAGTACTTC.